This TCR beta chain emerged from a study of T cells in Graves' hyperthyroidism and ophthalmopathy. Study details: Any treatment followed the collection of peripheral blood at initial diagnosis.

This clonotype has only a few counts. The V and J ends lost 6 bases and 5 bases respectively, with 13 bases between them. The CDR3 consists of 13 residues. Germline V lookup: CDR1 LNHDA, CDR2 SQIVND (reference sequence). RNA transcripts were the template for amplifying TCR beta CDR3 regions. With the HTBI primer set, the TCR CDR3 went through a first round of RT-PCR. TCRdb ran MiXCR on the multiplex PCR reads and lists one entry per CDR3 protein. The data contain about 600,000 distinct CDR3 sequences, 14% of them singletons. The J gene is TRBJ1-1, the V gene TRBV19, with D perhaps matching TRBD1 (5 bases). The TCR comes from a woman aged 18-29 years with Graves' ophthalmopathy. Sequencing input: blood. The CDR3 DNA follows: TGTGCCAGTAGCCTCGACAGATCAACTGAAGCTTTCTTT. Protein product: CASSLDRSTEAFF.